There are a few counts of the clone carrying this TCR beta chain. Antigen unknown. Patients had blood sampled at baseline and again on cycle 4 day 1 and cycle 7 day 1. Germline V gene sequence: CDR1 MNHNY, CDR2 SVGAGI (reference sequence). Trimming took 7 bases from V and 4 from J, leaving 16 bases between them. This CDR3 comprises 14 residues. TCRdb keeps only in-frame clones here, not all; method: immunoSEQ multiplex PCR. The sample carries around 67,000 clones, approximately 80% recorded once. This record belongs to a study of OX40 agonist ivuxolimab in advanced cancers. Background on the study: Cohort: more than 75% men, mean age about 60, aged roughly 23 to 79. Eligibility rules accepted prior anti-PD-1, anti-PD-L1 or anti-CTLA-4 therapy, and 40% to 50% had some.

Broader study findings: Compared with CD4+, CD8+ T cells on average had more expanded clones.

The gene calls are TRBV6-6 and TRBJ1-1, with D perhaps TRBD1 (5 bases). The clonotype was recovered from an adult with an advanced solid tumor such as melanoma, head and neck, liver or kidney cancer. Sequencing was performed on CD4+ or CD8+ T cells sorted from blood, taken in a trial of the OX40 agonist ivuxolimab. CDR3 residues: CASTRGPGGTEAFF. CDR3 sequence (DNA): TGTGCCAGCACTCGAGGTCCGGGGGGCACTGAAGCTTTCTTT.